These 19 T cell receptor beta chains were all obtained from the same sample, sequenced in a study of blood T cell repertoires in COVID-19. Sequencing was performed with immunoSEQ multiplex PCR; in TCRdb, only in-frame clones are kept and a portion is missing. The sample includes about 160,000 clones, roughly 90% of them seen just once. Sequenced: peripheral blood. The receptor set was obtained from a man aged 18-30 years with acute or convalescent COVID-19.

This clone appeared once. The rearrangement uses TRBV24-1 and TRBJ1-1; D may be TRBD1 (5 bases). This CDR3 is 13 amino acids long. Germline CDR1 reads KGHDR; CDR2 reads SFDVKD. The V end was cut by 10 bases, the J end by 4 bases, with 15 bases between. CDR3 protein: CATSTGSGTEAFF. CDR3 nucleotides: TGTGCCACTTCAACAGGCTCGGGCACTGAAGCTTTCTTT.

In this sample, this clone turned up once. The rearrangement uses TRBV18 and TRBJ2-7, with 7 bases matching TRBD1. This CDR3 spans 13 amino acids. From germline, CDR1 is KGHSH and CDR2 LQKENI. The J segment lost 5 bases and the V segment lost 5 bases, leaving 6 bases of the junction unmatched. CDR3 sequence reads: CASSFDRANEQYF. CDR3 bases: TGTGCCAGCTCATTCGACAGGGCGAACGAGCAGTACTTC.

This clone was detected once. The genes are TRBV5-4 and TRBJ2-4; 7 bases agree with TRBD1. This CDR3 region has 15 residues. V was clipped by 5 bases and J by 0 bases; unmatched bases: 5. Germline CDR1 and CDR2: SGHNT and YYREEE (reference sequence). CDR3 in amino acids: CASSSRQGAKNIQYF. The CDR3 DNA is TGTGCCAGCAGTTCTAGACAGGGAGCCAAAAACATTCAGTACTTC.

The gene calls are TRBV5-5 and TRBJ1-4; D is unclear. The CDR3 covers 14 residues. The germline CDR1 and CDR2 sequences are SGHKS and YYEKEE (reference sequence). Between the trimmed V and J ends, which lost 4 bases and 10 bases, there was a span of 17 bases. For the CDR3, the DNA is TGTGCCAGCAGCCCGACTGGGTCTGAAGGAAAACTGTTTTTT. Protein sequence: CASSPTGSEGKLFF.

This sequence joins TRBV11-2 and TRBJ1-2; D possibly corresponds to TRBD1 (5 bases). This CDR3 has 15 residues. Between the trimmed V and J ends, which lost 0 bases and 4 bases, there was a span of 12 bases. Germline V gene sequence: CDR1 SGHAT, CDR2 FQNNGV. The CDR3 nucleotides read TGTGCCAGCAGCTTAGACCTCGGACATTCCTATGGCTACACCTTC. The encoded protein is CASSLDLGHSYGYTF.

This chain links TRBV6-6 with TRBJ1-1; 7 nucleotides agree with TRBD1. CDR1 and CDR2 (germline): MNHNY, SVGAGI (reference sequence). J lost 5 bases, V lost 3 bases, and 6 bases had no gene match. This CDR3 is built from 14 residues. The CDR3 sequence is CASSYRQGRTEAFF. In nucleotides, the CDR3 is TGTGCCAGCAGTTATAGACAGGGAAGGACTGAAGCTTTCTTT.

The CDR3: CASTPPDRPVRRGYTF. CDR3 coding DNA: TGCGCCAGCACCCCCCCGGACAGACCTGTTCGTCGGGGCTACACCTTC. The chain combines TRBV4-1 with TRBJ1-2, with D maybe TRBD1 (6 bases). Germline assignment: CDR1 MGHRA and CDR2 YSYEKL. The CDR3 is made up of 16 amino acids. Trimming removed 7 bases from V and 8 bases from J, with 26 bases in between.

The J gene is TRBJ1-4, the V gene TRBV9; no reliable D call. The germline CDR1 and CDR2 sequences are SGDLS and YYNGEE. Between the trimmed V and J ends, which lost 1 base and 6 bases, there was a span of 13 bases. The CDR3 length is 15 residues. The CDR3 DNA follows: TGTGCCAGCAGCGTACGAGGGTTTCAGGATGAAAAACTGTTTTTT. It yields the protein CASSVRGFQDEKLFF.

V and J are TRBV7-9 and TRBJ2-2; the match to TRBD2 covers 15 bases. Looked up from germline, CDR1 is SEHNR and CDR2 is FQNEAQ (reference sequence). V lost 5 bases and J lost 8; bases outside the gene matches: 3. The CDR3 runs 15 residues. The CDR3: CASSLGLAGGGELFF. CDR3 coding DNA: TGTGCCAGCAGCCTCGGACTAGCGGGAGGGGGGGAGCTGTTTTTT.

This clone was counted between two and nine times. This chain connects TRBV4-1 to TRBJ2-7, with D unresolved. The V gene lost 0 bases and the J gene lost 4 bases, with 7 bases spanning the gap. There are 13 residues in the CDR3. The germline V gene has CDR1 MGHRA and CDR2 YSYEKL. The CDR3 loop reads CASSQDIRYEQYF. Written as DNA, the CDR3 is TGCGCCAGCAGCCAAGATATCAGGTACGAGCAGTACTTC.

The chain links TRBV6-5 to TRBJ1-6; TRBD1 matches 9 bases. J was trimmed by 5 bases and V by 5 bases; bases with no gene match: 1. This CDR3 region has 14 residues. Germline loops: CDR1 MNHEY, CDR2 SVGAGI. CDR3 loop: CASSRDRDNSPLHF. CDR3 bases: TGTGCCAGCAGTAGGGACAGGGATAATTCACCCCTCCACTTT.

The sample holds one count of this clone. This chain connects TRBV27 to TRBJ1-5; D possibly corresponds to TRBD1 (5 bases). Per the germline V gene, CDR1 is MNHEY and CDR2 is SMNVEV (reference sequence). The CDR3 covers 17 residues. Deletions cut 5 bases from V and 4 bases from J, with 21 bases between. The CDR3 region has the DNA TGTGCCAGCAGTACACTATCCCCGACAGAGAGTAATCAGCCCCAGCATTTT. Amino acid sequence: CASSTLSPTESNQPQHF.

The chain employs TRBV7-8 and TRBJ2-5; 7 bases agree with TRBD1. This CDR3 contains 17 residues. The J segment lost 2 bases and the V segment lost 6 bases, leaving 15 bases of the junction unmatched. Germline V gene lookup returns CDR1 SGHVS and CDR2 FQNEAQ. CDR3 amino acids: CASSYNQGQLDQETQYF. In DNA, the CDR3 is TGTGCCAGCAGTTACAACCAGGGACAGCTAGATCAAGAGACCCAGTACTTC.

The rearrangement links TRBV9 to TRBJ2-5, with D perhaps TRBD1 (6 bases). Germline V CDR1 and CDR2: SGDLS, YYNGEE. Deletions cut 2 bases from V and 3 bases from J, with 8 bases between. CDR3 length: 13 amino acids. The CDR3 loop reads CASSVTGKETQYF. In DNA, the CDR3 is TGTGCCAGCAGCGTGACAGGAAAAGAGACCCAGTACTTC.

The CDR3 reads CASSPDLENTIYF. The CDR3 coding sequence is TGTGCCAGCAGCCCCGACTTGGAAAACACCATATATTTT. V usage is TRBV7-7 and J usage is TRBJ1-3; D ambiguous. CDR3 size: 13 residues. Germline values: CDR1 SSHAT, CDR2 FNYEAQ (reference sequence). The germline V and J ends were trimmed by 5 bases and 6 bases, with 11 bases remaining between them.

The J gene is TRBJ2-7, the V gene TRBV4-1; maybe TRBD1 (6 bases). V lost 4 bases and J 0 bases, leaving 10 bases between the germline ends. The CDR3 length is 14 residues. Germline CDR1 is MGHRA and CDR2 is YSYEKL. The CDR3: CASSPGQTSYEQYF. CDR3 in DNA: TGCGCCAGCAGCCCCGGACAGACCTCCTACGAGCAGTACTTC.

Written as DNA, the CDR3 is TGTGCCCTCGGACAGGGTCCGGTGGGCTACACCTTC. It is translated as CALGQGPVGYTF. The chain combines TRBV10-3 with TRBJ1-2; the match to TRBD1 covers 8 bases. The J segment lost 8 bases and the V segment lost 11 bases, leaving 10 bases of the junction unmatched. Germline-derived CDR1 and CDR2 are ENHRY and SYGVKD. The CDR3 is 12 amino acids.

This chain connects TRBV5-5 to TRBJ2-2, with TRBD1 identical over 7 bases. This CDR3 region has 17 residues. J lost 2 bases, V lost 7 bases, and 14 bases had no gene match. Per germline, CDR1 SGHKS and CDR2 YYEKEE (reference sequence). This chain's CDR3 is CASGNPTGRRNTGELFF. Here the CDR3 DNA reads TGTGCCAGCGGGAACCCGACAGGGAGAAGAAACACCGGGGAGCTGTTTTTT.

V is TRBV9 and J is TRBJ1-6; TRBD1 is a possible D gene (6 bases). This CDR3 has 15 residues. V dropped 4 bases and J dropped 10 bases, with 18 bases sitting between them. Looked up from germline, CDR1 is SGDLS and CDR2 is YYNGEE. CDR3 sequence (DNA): TGTGCCAGCAGCCAGACCAGGGGCGCGGAGTCACCCCTCCACTTT. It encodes CASSQTRGAESPLHF.